Listed below are T cell receptor beta chains from one sample, sequenced in a study of STAT5B mutations in CD4+ large granular lymphocyte leukemia. TCRdb's table, derived via immunoSEQ multiplex PCR, lists solely in-frame clones and lacks some. The data contain some 40,000 clones, approximately 84% of them seen just once; the ten biggest clones take up 0.3% to 0.45%. Sequencing used CD4+ T cells from blood buffy coats. All receptors derive from a human donor in good health. Each CDR3 is given with its conserved first and last residue. D genes are given only for firm matches. Rows may omit the clone size; those that give it use once, few, many or a size class.

clone_size j_call v_call d_call cdr3_aa cdr3_nt
. TRBJ1-1 TRBV27 . CASSLGRVAFF TGTGCCAGCAGTTTAGGCAGGGTAGCTTTCTTT
. TRBJ2-1 TRBV19 . CASIGWSSVDYNEQFF TGTGCCAGTATCGGATGGTCTAGCGTCGACTACAATGAGCAGTTCTTC
. TRBJ1-5 TRBV19 TRBD1 CASRHRDREGQPQHF TGTGCCAGTAGGCACCGGGACAGGGAGGGACAGCCCCAGCATTTT
. TRBJ1-1 TRBV9 . CASSPGHNMNTEAFF TGTGCCAGCAGCCCTGGACACAACATGAACACTGAAGCTTTCTTT
. TRBJ2-5 TRBV6-5 . CASSYSTVGLQETQYF TGTGCCAGCAGTTACTCGACGGTCGGCTTACAAGAGACCCAGTACTTC
. TRBJ2-1 TRBV19 . CASSIGQNYNEQFF TGTGCCAGTAGTATAGGACAGAACTACAATGAGCAGTTCTTC
. TRBJ2-5 TRBV18 . CASSPGGLGQETQYF TGTGCCAGCTCACCAGGGGGTTTGGGACAAGAGACCCAGTACTTC
. TRBJ1-4 TRBV4-3 TRBD1 CASSTSTGQGQLFF TGCGCCAGCAGCACCTCTACGGGACAGGGTCAGCTGTTTTTT
. TRBJ2-4 TRBV30 TRBD1 CAWGGPGQQYF TGTGCCTGGGGAGGTCCGGGACAGCAGTACTTC
. TRBJ1-1 TRBV7-2 TRBD1 CASSLGTQGISFAEAFF TGTGCCAGCAGCTTAGGAACACAGGGGATCTCCTTCGCTGAAGCTTTCTTT
. TRBJ2-5 TRBV30 TRBD2 CALSGSSRETQYF TGTGCCCTTAGCGGGAGTTCCCGAGAGACCCAGTACTTC
once TRBJ1-2 TRBV19 . CASSIGDPYGYTF TGTGCCAGTAGTATCGGGGACCCCTATGGCTACACCTTC
once TRBJ1-2 TRBV7-9 . CAGSLGYRAYGYTF TGTGCCGGCAGCTTAGGCTACAGGGCCTATGGCTACACCTTC
few TRBJ1-2 TRBV10-3 . CAARPQGEDGYTF TGTGCCGCCCGTCCCCAGGGAGAGGATGGCTACACCTTC
. TRBJ2-1 TRBV30 . CAFRRTVPGEQFF TGTGCCTTCCGACGGACCGTTCCTGGGGAGCAGTTCTTC
. TRBJ2-2 TRBV9 TRBD2 CASSVGLAGVTGELFF TGTGCCAGCAGCGTAGGACTAGCGGGAGTCACCGGGGAGCTGTTTTTT
. TRBJ1-2 TRBV7-2 . CASSLQSYGYTF TGTGCCAGCAGCTTACAGAGCTATGGCTACACCTTC
. TRBJ2-1 TRBV7-9 . CASSLHPMGVAYNEQFF TGTGCCAGCAGCTTACATCCTATGGGAGTTGCATACAATGAGCAGTTCTTC
. TRBJ1-4 TRBV29-1 . CSVAGPTNEKLFF TGCAGCGTTGCCGGTCCAACTAATGAAAAACTGTTTTTT
. TRBJ2-2 TRBV7-2 . CASSLGRDEGAGELFF TGTGCCAGCAGCTTAGGGAGAGATGAGGGCGCCGGGGAGCTGTTTTTT
. TRBJ1-1 TRBV2 TRBD1 CASRKDRVTEAFF TGTGCCAGCAGGAAAGACAGGGTCACTGAAGCTTTCTTT
. TRBJ1-2 TRBV18 . CASSPPSGSYGYTF TGTGCCAGCTCACCACCATCAGGGAGCTATGGCTACACCTTC
. TRBJ1-6 TRBV4-1 . CASSQESTVNSPLHF TGCGCCAGCAGCCAAGAGTCTACAGTTAATTCACCCCTCCACTTT
. TRBJ2-7 TRBV6-5 TRBD1 CASSYSRSGGEQYF TGTGCCAGCAGTTACTCCAGGTCAGGGGGCGAGCAGTACTTC
. TRBJ2-3 TRBV11-3 TRBD2 CASSPRLAGTQYF TGTGCCAGCAGCCCCAGACTAGCTGGGACGCAGTATTTT
. TRBJ2-2 TRBV6-1 TRBD2 CASCASGTGELFF TGTGCCAGTTGCGCTAGCGGGACCGGGGAGCTGTTTTTT
. TRBJ1-1 TRBV7-9 . CASSPQPSNTEAFF TGTGCCAGCAGCCCGCAGCCCTCGAACACTGAAGCTTTCTTT
. TRBJ2-7 TRBV19 TRBD2 CASTSGLSSYEQYF TGTGCCAGTACATCGGGACTATCCTCCTACGAGCAGTACTTC
. TRBJ2-3 TRBV6-5 TRBD1 CASSYSGTGTPDTQYF TGTGCCAGCAGTTACTCCGGGACAGGTACGCCAGATACGCAGTATTTT
. TRBJ1-2 TRBV7-9 . CASSFISGRSGYTF TGTGCCAGCAGCTTCATTTCCGGGAGGAGTGGCTACACCTTC
. TRBJ2-6 TRBV11-1 . CASSPRVGANVLTF TGTGCCAGCAGCCCCAGGGTTGGGGCCAACGTCCTGACTTTC
once TRBJ2-4 TRBV19 . CASSFSMGNIQYF TGTGCCAGTAGTTTTTCCATGGGAAACATTCAGTACTTC
. TRBJ2-3 TRBV5-4 . CASTKGGDTDTQYF TGTGCCAGCACTAAAGGCGGGGACACAGATACGCAGTATTTT
once TRBJ2-1 TRBV4-1 . CASSSPAGSAYNEQFF TGCGCCAGCAGCTCTCCAGCGGGTAGTGCCTACAATGAGCAGTTCTTC
. TRBJ2-1 TRBV19 TRBD1 CASSIRPPGQGTYNEQFF TGTGCCAGTAGTATTAGGCCCCCGGGACAGGGCACCTACAATGAGCAGTTCTTC
. TRBJ2-7 TRBV11-1 . CASSRQFSYEQYF TGTGCCAGCAGCAGGCAGTTCTCCTACGAGCAGTACTTC
few TRBJ1-2 TRBV30 . CAWSQSSYGYTF TGTGCCTGGAGCCAGAGCAGCTATGGCTACACCTTC
. TRBJ2-1 TRBV6-1 TRBD2 CASSEAMGVAGGRNEQFF TGTGCCAGCAGTGAAGCTATGGGGGTGGCGGGAGGTCGGAATGAGCAGTTCTTC
. TRBJ1-2 TRBV18 TRBD1 CASSRLQGAADYGYTF TGTGCCAGCTCACGCCTACAGGGGGCGGCGGACTATGGCTACACCTTC
. TRBJ2-5 TRBV4-2 . CASSQVGLGIRETQYF TGTGCCAGCAGCCAAGTAGGGCTAGGGATACGCGAGACCCAGTACTTC
once TRBJ2-5 TRBV7-9 . CASRLTSSDQYF TGTGCCAGCAGGTTAACCTCATCGGACCAGTACTTC
. TRBJ2-3 TRBV7-9 . CASSFGTLDTDTQYF TGTGCCAGCAGCTTCGGGACACTCGACACAGATACGCAGTATTTT
. TRBJ2-3 TRBV7-3 TRBD2 CASSLNGGVTDTQYF TGTGCCAGCAGCTTAAACGGGGGGGTCACAGATACGCAGTATTTT
. TRBJ2-2 TRBV30 TRBD1 CAWRQGEDTGELFF TGTGCCTGGAGACAGGGGGAAGACACCGGGGAGCTGTTTTTT
. TRBJ2-7 TRBV30 . CAWSVGGPPNEQYF TGTGCCTGGAGTGTAGGAGGGCCGCCTAACGAGCAGTACTTC
. TRBJ1-1 TRBV5-1 . CASSLQPPGLNMNTEAFF TGCGCCAGCAGCCTACAACCCCCGGGACTCAACATGAACACTGAAGCTTTCTTT